Reported below is one T cell receptor beta chain. Its antigen remains unknown. This record belongs to a study of shared clonotypes between healthy human individuals. Whole-study context: Per donor, CD8 memory used one plate, CD8 naive used two, CD4 memory used three and CD4 naive used three.

Researchers ran the assay at a deep level. Clones were sequenced by immunoSEQ multiplex PCR, and TCRdb holds only the in-frame ones, with some missing. The sample has 2 million to 2.5 million clones; approximately 94% are singletons. Cells designated naive CD8 were CD45RO-negative and were positively selected for CCR7, with terminally differentiated effector memory CD45RA+ cells excluded. Adults of Caucasian background living in Nashville, Tennessee made up all donors. Study-wide results and limits: Blood was the sole source, and tissue repertoires probably differ.

V shed 0 bases, J shed 7 bases, and the junction held 14 bases outside the gene matches. Germline-derived CDR1 and CDR2 are MGHRA and YSYEKL. The CDR3 runs to 17 residues. What was sequenced was naive CD8+ T cells sorted from blood. The clonotype comes from a man aged 18 to 35 in good health. The chain links TRBV4-1 to TRBJ2-7, with TRBD2 matching 8 bases. CDR3 region: CASSQESIVAGSDEQYF. The CDR3, as DNA: TGCGCCAGCAGCCAAGAATCGATAGTAGCGGGGTCTGATGAGCAGTACTTC.